This note documents a single T cell receptor (beta chain) sequence. TCRdb recomputed calls from the reads with MiXCR, one row per CDR3 protein. The profile shows some 400,000 distinct CDR3 sequences, over 15% of them singletons. Germline V gene data show CDR1 as DFQATT and CDR2 as SNEGSKA (reference sequence). The CDR3 runs 14 residues. V lost 3 bases to trimming and J lost 0 bases, with 12 bases between them. This specimen comes from a study of T cell repertoires in cytomegalovirus infection. Study overall: Public TCR beta signature analysis indicated the presence of both CMV infection and matching HLA type.

The sequence was collected from a human donor in good health (CMV status not recorded). Some clones in this sample may be carry-over from other donors' samples. V is TRBV20-1 and J is TRBJ2-7; D remains ambiguous. Sequencing was done on a sample of PBMCs. In DNA form, the CDR3 reads TGCAGTGCTAGTCCCCTCGTTAGCTCCTACGAGCAGTACTTC. It yields the protein CSASPLVSSYEQYF.